In its sample, the clone carrying this T cell receptor beta chain was seen many times. What it recognizes is unknown. CDR1 is SGHRS, CDR2 YFSETQ, per germline. The CDR3 covers 15 residues. After removal of 4 bases from V and 2 bases from J, the junction contained 3 bases not matched to a gene. This sample is part of a study of T-cell reconstitution after alpha-beta-depleted transplantation in children. Study results and caveats: About two months after transplant, alpha-beta T cells reportedly came from several hundred expanded graft clones. Newly produced T cells mostly provided counts and TCRbeta diversity after one year, as hyperexpanded clones declined.

Unique molecular identifiers tagged the TCRbeta library. TCRdb re-derived calls from the PCR reads in MiXCR, one entry per CDR3 protein. The sample lists around 670,000 distinct CDR3 sequences, around 14% seen once, with 0.79% in the top ten. This chain connects TRBV5-1 to TRBJ2-2; the match to TRBD2 covers 9 bases. This clonotype was obtained from a girl aged 2-10 years with congenital amegakaryocytic thrombocytopenia, due to receive a stem cell transplant. The sample in question was PBMCs, obtained before TCRalphabeta/CD19-depleted stem cell transplant. The CDR3 loop is CASSRGTSNTGELFF. CDR3 nucleotides: TGCGCCAGCAGCCGCGGGACTAGCAACACCGGGGAGCTGTTTTTT. The whole variable domain, filled in from reference TRBV5-1 and TRBJ2-2, reads KAGVTQTPRYLIKTRGQQVTLSCSPISGHRSVSWYQQTPGQGLQFLFEYFSETQRNKGNFPGRFSGRQFSNSRSEMNVSTLELGDSALYLCASSRGTSNTGELFFGEGSRLTVL.